This T cell receptor (beta chain) was captured in a study of blood T cell repertoires in COVID-19. Study overall: COVID-19 samples, acute and convalescent, were from the United States, Italy and Spain. The analysed material was cDNA or gDNA that came from T cells, B-cell-depleted T cells, or PBMCs.

The table lists this clone with a count of one. The study recruited people aged about 18 to 95 years across around 24 US areas. The CDR3 consists of 14 residues. CDR1 and CDR2 from the germline V gene are MNHNS and SASEGT. J lost 6 bases, V lost 1 base, and 5 bases had no gene match. Sequenced by immunoSEQ multiplex PCR; TCRdb stores in-frame clones only, minus some. The repertoire holds a few hundred thousand clones, with 90% as singletons. This TCR came from a woman under 30 with acute COVID-19. The J gene is TRBJ2-7, the V gene TRBV6-1; 8 nucleotides match TRBD1. Sequencing was done on a sample of PBMCs or T cells enriched from blood (not recorded which). The CDR3 region has the DNA TGTGCCAGCAGTGAAGGGACAGGGAAGGCCGAGCAGTACTTC. It yields the protein CASSEGTGKAEQYF.